The rows below give T cell receptor beta chains drawn from one sample of a study of cytomegalovirus exposure and HLA in healthy donors. Produced via immunoSEQ multiplex PCR; TCRdb's table is partial and in-frame only. Of around 130,000 clones in the sample, about 76% were seen once. Sequencing input: PBMCs. The receptors were gathered from a man aged 35-49 years in good health and CMV-seropositive. The CDR3 runs from the conserved cysteine through the conserved F or W. Each record gives: D gene, clone size, V gene, J gene, CDR3 protein. The D gene is left open where the match is weak. Clone size is stated in some rows and not others, as once, few, many or a class when expanded.

>TRBD1|NA|TRBV6-5|TRBJ2-7
CASSSLYRGDEQYF
>NA|NA|TRBV5-1|TRBJ2-1
CASSLAVGYAGEQFF
>TRBD1|NA|TRBV5-1|TRBJ1-2
CASSLGDGTGKNYGYTF
>NA|NA|TRBV29-1|TRBJ1-3
CSVGGGLGNTIYF
>NA|NA|TRBV19|TRBJ1-2
CASKPDRFNYGYTF
>NA|NA|TRBV25-1|TRBJ2-7
CASSGRGGRYEQYF
>TRBD1|NA|TRBV18|TRBJ1-1
CASSLGQGELNTEAFF
>TRBD1|few|TRBV28|TRBJ2-5
CASSLSRGRGETQYF
>NA|NA|TRBV29-1|TRBJ2-3
CSVVAGPDTQYF
>TRBD1|NA|TRBV19|TRBJ2-3
CASSQTGKSTDTQYF
>TRBD1|NA|TRBV5-1|TRBJ1-1
CASNPGQGNTEAFF
>NA|NA|TRBV9|TRBJ2-7
CASSAGDEQYF
>NA|NA|TRBV28|TRBJ1-1
CASSPRANTEAFF
>NA|NA|TRBV28|TRBJ1-2
CASSFGAGYGYTF
>NA|NA|TRBV21-1|TRBJ1-5
CASSMRGFSNQPQHF
>TRBD1|NA|TRBV27|TRBJ2-7
CATREGGTGFGEQYF
>NA|NA|TRBV28|TRBJ2-5
CASSSLETQYF
>NA|NA|TRBV2|TRBJ1-5
CASSPLAASSRGPQHF
>NA|NA|TRBV4-1|TRBJ2-7
CASSQGAEQYF
>NA|once|TRBV9|TRBJ2-7
CASSAGSPYEQYF
>TRBD1|NA|TRBV10-1|NA
CATYAPGQVRYEQYF
>NA|NA|TRBV19|TRBJ2-2
CASSISGTNTGELFF
>TRBD1|NA|TRBV7-9|TRBJ2-2
CASSSGTGETGELFF
>NA|NA|TRBV27|TRBJ1-6
CASTPSPYSISSPLHF
>TRBD1|NA|TRBV5-1|TRBJ1-4
CASSSGQGAGEKLFF
>NA|NA|TRBV2|TRBJ1-5
CASSDTGLANQPQHF